This T cell receptor beta chain was identified in a study of CD8 T cells in ankylosing spondylitis. The study's findings and limits: Roughly eight highly homologous variants formed a TCR beta motif that appeared characteristic of ankylosing spondylitis blood.

Libraries for TCR beta were made by quantitative 5'-RACE with molecular barcodes. TCRdb processed the 5' RACE reads anew with MiXCR; each CDR3 protein has one entry. The sample contains 250,000 to 300,000 distinct CDR3 sequences, around 18% of which appear only once. This clonotype was detected a few times. The antigen is not known. The CDR3 sequence is 14 residues long. Trimming shortened V by 0 bases and J by 1 base, and 7 bases separated the two germline ends. CDR1 and CDR2 from the germline V gene are SGHRS and YFSETQ. The specimen was blood, either unsorted or a sorted T cell fraction (not recorded which). The receptor was isolated from a male donor with ankylosing spondylitis or in good health (not recorded which). V gene TRBV5-1 combines with J gene TRBJ2-5; TRBD1 might be the D (6 bases). The CDR3 DNA reads TGCGCCAGCAGCTTGGGACAGGCCCAAGAGACCCAGTACTTC. It is translated as CASSLGQAQETQYF.